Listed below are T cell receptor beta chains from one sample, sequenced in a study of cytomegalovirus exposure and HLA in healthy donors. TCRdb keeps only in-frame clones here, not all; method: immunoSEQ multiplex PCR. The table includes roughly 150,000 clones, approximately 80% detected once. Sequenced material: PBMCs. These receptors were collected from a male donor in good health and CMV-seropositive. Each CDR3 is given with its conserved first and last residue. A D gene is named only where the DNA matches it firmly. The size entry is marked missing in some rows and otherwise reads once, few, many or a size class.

CDR3 DNA: TGTGCCAGCAGCCAGGGGAGGGGGAACACCGGGGAGCTGTTTTTT; CDR3 protein: CASSQGRGNTGELFF; D gene: .; clone size: few; V gene: TRBV7-7; J gene: TRBJ2-2
CDR3 DNA: TGTGCCAGCAGGGGGGACAGGGACGTTCCCGGGGAGCTGTTTTTT; CDR3 protein: CASRGDRDVPGELFF; D gene: TRBD1; clone size: .; V gene: TRBV28; J gene: TRBJ2-2
CDR3 DNA: TGTGCCAGCAGTTTCGTGGTTGGACGACAGGGAACTGAAGCTTTCTTT; CDR3 protein: CASSFVVGRQGTEAFF; D gene: TRBD1; clone size: .; V gene: TRBV28; J gene: TRBJ1-1
CDR3 DNA: TGTGCCAGCAGCCGAGGGGGCGCTAAGACTGAAGCCTTCTTT; CDR3 protein: CASSRGGAKTEAFF; D gene: TRBD1; clone size: .; V gene: TRBV11-2; J gene: TRBJ1-1
CDR3 DNA: TGTGCCAGCAGCTTAAGGGCTAGCGTTTACAATGAGCAGTTCTTC; CDR3 protein: CASSLRASVYNEQFF; D gene: .; clone size: .; V gene: TRBV7-9; J gene: TRBJ2-1
CDR3 DNA: TGTGCCAGCAAGACCGGGTTCTCCTACGAGCAGTACTTC; CDR3 protein: CASKTGFSYEQYF; D gene: .; clone size: .; V gene: TRBV28; J gene: TRBJ2-7
CDR3 DNA: TGTGCCAGCAGTTTGGACAGACCCAATGAAAAACTGTTTTTT; CDR3 protein: CASSLDRPNEKLFF; D gene: .; clone size: .; V gene: TRBV28; J gene: TRBJ1-4
CDR3 DNA: TGTGCCAGCAGCTTAGAGGGACTAGCGGGAGTCGAGCAGTACTTC; CDR3 protein: CASSLEGLAGVEQYF; D gene: TRBD2; clone size: few; V gene: TRBV11-2; J gene: TRBJ2-7
CDR3 DNA: TGTGCCAGCAGCTTAGTTTTCCCCAACGGAGCAGCGAACACTGAAGCTTTCTTT; CDR3 protein: CASSLVFPNGAANTEAFF; D gene: .; clone size: few; V gene: TRBV7-8; J gene: TRBJ1-1
CDR3 DNA: TGTGCCAGCAGCTTAACCCGATTAAGTAGTTCCGAGCAGTACTTC; CDR3 protein: CASSLTRLSSSEQYF; D gene: .; clone size: .; V gene: TRBV7-9; J gene: TRBJ2-7
CDR3 DNA: TGTGCCAGCAGCGTAGGGTCCGGGACAGCCACCGGGGAGCTGTTTTTT; CDR3 protein: CASSVGSGTATGELFF; D gene: TRBD1; clone size: once; V gene: TRBV9; J gene: TRBJ2-2
CDR3 DNA: TGTGCCAGCAGCTTAGACAGGGATCAGCCCCAGCATTTT; CDR3 protein: CASSLDRDQPQHF; D gene: .; clone size: .; V gene: TRBV11-2; J gene: TRBJ1-5
CDR3 DNA: TGTGCCAGCAGCGCTAGGACCGGAACGGGGTCATGGTTCTTC; CDR3 protein: CASSARTGTGSWFF; D gene: .; clone size: .; V gene: TRBV14; J gene: TRBJ2-1
CDR3 DNA: TGTGCCAGCAGCTTAGCGGGTAGGGGCGACTCCTACGAGCAGTACTTC; CDR3 protein: CASSLAGRGDSYEQYF; D gene: .; clone size: .; V gene: TRBV7-6; J gene: TRBJ2-7
CDR3 DNA: TGTGCCAGCAGCTGGGCCCCCCTAGCGGGGGGTAGTACCGGGGAGCTGTTTTTT; CDR3 protein: CASSWAPLAGGSTGELFF; D gene: TRBD2; clone size: .; V gene: TRBV5-6; J gene: TRBJ2-2
CDR3 DNA: TGTGCCAGCAGCCCCCAGGTCACCGGGGAGCTGTTTTTT; CDR3 protein: CASSPQVTGELFF; D gene: .; clone size: .; V gene: TRBV7-9; J gene: TRBJ2-2
CDR3 DNA: TGTGCCACCAGCAGGGAATCACAGGGATTGGAGGGCTACACCTTC; CDR3 protein: CATSRESQGLEGYTF; D gene: .; clone size: few; V gene: TRBV15; J gene: TRBJ1-2
CDR3 DNA: TGTGCCAGCAGTTTGGAGTTTGGCAATCAGCCCCAGCATTTT; CDR3 protein: CASSLEFGNQPQHF; D gene: .; clone size: .; V gene: TRBV28; J gene: TRBJ1-5
CDR3 DNA: TGTGCCAGTAGTACCGCCGGACAGGGGAAAGATACGCAGTATTTT; CDR3 protein: CASSTAGQGKDTQYF; D gene: TRBD1; clone size: .; V gene: TRBV19; J gene: TRBJ2-3
CDR3 DNA: TGTGCCAGCAGGAGTACGGCCCCCAGGCCGTACTTC; CDR3 protein: CASRSTAPRPYF; D gene: .; clone size: .; V gene: TRBV5-8; J gene: TRBJ2-7
CDR3 DNA: TGTGCCAGCAGCCCGGGGGGGCGGGGCAACTATGGCTACACCTTC; CDR3 protein: CASSPGGRGNYGYTF; D gene: .; clone size: once; V gene: TRBV7-6; J gene: TRBJ1-2
CDR3 DNA: TGTGCCTGGGTACAAACAGGGACAGGCGACTACGAGCAGTACTTC; CDR3 protein: CAWVQTGTGDYEQYF; D gene: TRBD1; clone size: .; V gene: TRBV30; J gene: TRBJ2-7
CDR3 DNA: TGTGCCAGCAGTAACAGGGAAGGGTATGGCTACACCTTC; CDR3 protein: CASSNREGYGYTF; D gene: .; clone size: .; V gene: TRBV6-5; J gene: TRBJ1-2
CDR3 DNA: TGTGCCAGCAGCGTAGGAATGGACACCTACGAGCAGTACTTC; CDR3 protein: CASSVGMDTYEQYF; D gene: .; clone size: .; V gene: TRBV9; J gene: TRBJ2-7
CDR3 DNA: TGTGCCAGCAGCCCACAGGGGGACAATCAGCCCCAGCATTTT; CDR3 protein: CASSPQGDNQPQHF; D gene: TRBD1; clone size: .; V gene: TRBV7-2; J gene: TRBJ1-5
CDR3 DNA: TGTGCCAGCATCCCCCGGCGGGGGGACGATGGCTACACCTTC; CDR3 protein: CASIPRRGDDGYTF; D gene: .; clone size: once; V gene: TRBV5-6; J gene: TRBJ1-2
CDR3 DNA: TGTGCCAGCAGCGTAGCGCAGGGGAGCGGCTACACCTTC; CDR3 protein: CASSVAQGSGYTF; D gene: .; clone size: once; V gene: TRBV9; J gene: TRBJ1-2
CDR3 DNA: TGCGCCAGCAGCCCCACGACAGGAGAGGAGACGGGCTACACCTTC; CDR3 protein: CASSPTTGEETGYTF; D gene: .; clone size: .; V gene: TRBV5-1; J gene: TRBJ1-2
CDR3 DNA: TGTGCCAGCAGGTGGGGGGGCTCCTACAATGAGCAGTTCTTC; CDR3 protein: CASRWGGSYNEQFF; D gene: TRBD2; clone size: .; V gene: TRBV28; J gene: TRBJ2-1
CDR3 DNA: TGCGCCAGCAGCCAAGCCGCCCTACTAGCTGGCGAGCAGTACTTC; CDR3 protein: CASSQAALLAGEQYF; D gene: .; clone size: once; V gene: TRBV4-1; J gene: TRBJ2-7
CDR3 DNA: TGTGCCAGCAGTACTCTAGCGGGAGGGCCCTATGAGCAGTTCTTC; CDR3 protein: CASSTLAGGPYEQFF; D gene: TRBD2; clone size: .; V gene: TRBV27; J gene: TRBJ2-1
CDR3 DNA: TGTGCCAGCAGCCTCCTGACTAGCGGGAGATTGGAGACCCAGTACTTC; CDR3 protein: CASSLLTSGRLETQYF; D gene: TRBD2; clone size: once; V gene: TRBV14; J gene: TRBJ2-5
CDR3 DNA: TGTGCCAGCAGCGAGCAGGGGGCAAATAATTCACCCCTCCACTTT; CDR3 protein: CASSEQGANNSPLHF; D gene: TRBD1; clone size: .; V gene: TRBV25-1; J gene: TRBJ1-6
CDR3 DNA: TGTGCCAGCAGCCAAGGACAGGGAGGAATAGATACGCAGTATTTT; CDR3 protein: CASSQGQGGIDTQYF; D gene: TRBD1; clone size: .; V gene: TRBV11-3; J gene: TRBJ2-3
CDR3 DNA: TGTGCCAGCAGTGGCGACAGGGACTCTGGAAACACCATATATTTT; CDR3 protein: CASSGDRDSGNTIYF; D gene: TRBD1; clone size: few; V gene: TRBV28; J gene: TRBJ1-3
CDR3 DNA: TGTGCCAGCAGCCACCGGACTTGGGGCTACGAGCAGTACTTC; CDR3 protein: CASSHRTWGYEQYF; D gene: .; clone size: .; V gene: TRBV11-2; J gene: TRBJ2-7
CDR3 DNA: TGCGCCAGCAGCCAACCACTACAGGGGAACTACGAGCAGTACTTC; CDR3 protein: CASSQPLQGNYEQYF; D gene: TRBD1; clone size: few; V gene: TRBV4-1; J gene: TRBJ2-7
CDR3 DNA: TGTGCCAGCAGCCCCGGGAGGGTGGGCTACACCTTC; CDR3 protein: CASSPGRVGYTF; D gene: .; clone size: .; V gene: TRBV7-2; J gene: TRBJ1-2
CDR3 DNA: TGTGCCAGCAGTTTAGCCCAGGGATTCTATGGCTACACCTTC; CDR3 protein: CASSLAQGFYGYTF; D gene: .; clone size: .; V gene: TRBV28; J gene: TRBJ1-2
CDR3 DNA: TGTGCCAGCAGTGTATCAGGGGGCGCTAGGGTCAGTTACGAGCAGTACTTC; CDR3 protein: CASSVSGGARVSYEQYF; D gene: TRBD1; clone size: once; V gene: TRBV25-1; J gene: TRBJ2-7
CDR3 DNA: TGTGCCAGCAGTACCGCCGGGACTGGATACAATGAGCAGTTCTTC; CDR3 protein: CASSTAGTGYNEQFF; D gene: .; clone size: .; V gene: TRBV28; J gene: TRBJ2-1
CDR3 DNA: TGTGCCAGCTCTGGGACAGGGGTGAGGTTCTTC; CDR3 protein: CASSGTGVRFF; D gene: TRBD1; clone size: .; V gene: TRBV11-2; J gene: TRBJ2-1
CDR3 DNA: TGTGCCAGCAGCCGACAGGGCACTCGGCCCCAGCATTTT; CDR3 protein: CASSRQGTRPQHF; D gene: TRBD1; clone size: few; V gene: TRBV7-2; J gene: TRBJ1-5
CDR3 DNA: TGTGCCTGGAGTGGGGCTAGCGGGGGTAGGGACAATGAGCAGTTCTTC; CDR3 protein: CAWSGASGGRDNEQFF; D gene: TRBD2; clone size: .; V gene: TRBV30; J gene: TRBJ2-1
CDR3 DNA: TGTGCCAGCAGTTACATTCATAGCGGGGGAAACAATGAGCAGTTCTTC; CDR3 protein: CASSYIHSGGNNEQFF; D gene: TRBD2; clone size: .; V gene: TRBV7-8; J gene: TRBJ2-1
CDR3 DNA: TGTGCCAGCAGATTTACTCTAGCGGCCCCAGAGGGGCAGTATTTT; CDR3 protein: CASRFTLAAPEGQYF; D gene: TRBD2; clone size: .; V gene: TRBV7-2; J gene: TRBJ2-3
CDR3 DNA: TGCGCCAGCAGCCAAGATCTAGGACTCTTGTATGAGCAGTACTTC; CDR3 protein: CASSQDLGLLYEQYF; D gene: .; clone size: .; V gene: TRBV4-3; J gene: TRBJ2-7
CDR3 DNA: TGCGCCAGCAGTCTATCAACAGCGGCAGATACGCAGTATTTT; CDR3 protein: CASSLSTAADTQYF; D gene: .; clone size: .; V gene: TRBV10-1; J gene: TRBJ2-3
CDR3 DNA: TGTGCCAGCAGCTTAGTAGCCGGAGGTGAGCAGTTCTTC; CDR3 protein: CASSLVAGGEQFF; D gene: .; clone size: .; V gene: TRBV7-2; J gene: TRBJ2-1
CDR3 DNA: TGTGCCAGCAGTTACAGGAGGGTGCTTGATGGCTACACCTTC; CDR3 protein: CASSYRRVLDGYTF; D gene: .; clone size: .; V gene: TRBV6-5; J gene: TRBJ1-2
CDR3 DNA: TGTGCCAGCTCACCAATTGGAGCACAAGAGACCCAGTACTTC; CDR3 protein: CASSPIGAQETQYF; D gene: .; clone size: .; V gene: TRBV18; J gene: TRBJ2-5
CDR3 DNA: TGTGCCTGGAGTGTACAGACAGGGGGACCCTACGAGCAGTACTTC; CDR3 protein: CAWSVQTGGPYEQYF; D gene: TRBD1; clone size: .; V gene: TRBV30; J gene: TRBJ2-7